The present entry profiles one T cell receptor (beta chain) with its context. Its cognate antigen is unknown. This sample stems from a study of T cell responses to AZD1222 COVID-19 vaccine. The study's findings and limits: Clonal diversity was possibly underestimated, and the donors were mostly white British, with more females. Baseline serostatus was positive in only six or seven AZD1222 recipients.

V gave up 7 bases and J gave up 10 bases; unmatched junction bases: 13. CDR3 length equals 14 residues. The germline V gene encodes CDR1 MNHEY and CDR2 SVGAGI. Sequencing was performed with immunoSEQ multiplex PCR; in TCRdb, only in-frame clones are kept and a portion is missing. This table holds some 120,000 clones, 65% to 90% found once. The sample in question was peripheral blood, obtained on day 0 of AZD1222 vaccination. The chain has TRBV6-5 and TRBJ2-1, with 7 bases that match TRBD2. The source of this sequence is an adult in good health. CDR3 sequence (DNA): TGTGCCAGCAATGGCGGGAGTACCCGCCGGGAGCAGTTCTTC. Amino acid sequence: CASNGGSTRREQFF.